This T cell receptor beta chain was sequenced during a study of T cells in Graves' hyperthyroidism and ophthalmopathy. Amplification yielded TCR beta CDR3 regions, with RNA transcripts as the source. An initial round of RT-PCR targeting the TCR CDR3 relied on the HTBI primer set. TCRdb ran MiXCR on the multiplex PCR reads and lists one entry per CDR3 protein. Altogether approximately 500,000 distinct CDR3 sequences are present, 46% being singletons, with the ten largest covering approximately 7.5%. The sample taken for sequencing was peripheral blood or thyroid tissue (not recorded which). The clonotype originates from a woman between 18 and 29 years old with Graves' hyperthyroidism.

CDR3 loop: CATSDFGVGETQYF. In DNA, the CDR3 is TGTGCCACCAGTGATTTCGGGGTGGGGGAGACCCAGTACTTC. V and J are TRBV24-1 and TRBJ2-5; D possibly corresponds to TRBD2 (5 bases). The CDR3 is 14 residues long. Trimming removed 1 base at V and 5 bases at J, with 10 bases between. The germline V gene encodes CDR1 KGHDR and CDR2 SFDVKD.